This T cell receptor beta chain is from a study of T cell repertoires in cytomegalovirus infection. TCRdb reanalysed the reads using MiXCR and keeps one entry per CDR3 protein. This sample yields 550,000 to 850,000 distinct CDR3 sequences, of which around 32% are seen a single time; about 20% belongs to the top ten. This clonotype showed up just a few times. The target antigen is unknown. After removal of 7 bases from V and 12 bases from J, the junction contained 9 bases not matched to a gene. This CDR3 is 14 amino acids long. Germline assignment: CDR1 MNHEY and CDR2 SVGEGT. The chain carries TRBV6-2 or TRBV6-3 and TRBJ1-6, with 10 bases that match TRBD1. This specimen was cultured PBMCs, taken from culture after CMV antigen stimulation. The TCR originated in a human donor in good health (CMV status not recorded). Some clones in this sample may be carry-over from other donors' samples. CDR3 loop: CASNPGTGAEPLHF. CDR3 sequence (DNA): TGTGCCAGCAACCCCGGGACAGGGGCCGAACCCCTCCACTTT.